This T cell receptor beta chain was recovered during a study of identical twins. Healthy Caucasians alone served as donors. In TCRdb, the 5' RACE reads were re-called with MiXCR into one record per CDR3 protein. The sample lists about 920,000 distinct CDR3 sequences, over 9% seen once, with 1.5% to 2% in the top ten. The CDR3 runs to 12 residues. Trimming took 5 bases from V and 5 from J, leaving 9 bases between them. The germline V gene encodes CDR1 LNHNV and CDR2 YYDKDF (reference sequence). This same sample was also part of a study on yellow fever vaccine responses in identical twins. That report notes: Twins' vaccine T cell response reportedly seemed partly convergent, partly personalized.

Sample: PBMCs. This sequence joins TRBV15 and TRBJ2-5, with D hard to call. The sequence was obtained from a woman aged 18-30 years in good health. The DNA of the CDR3 is TGTGCCACCAGCCTGCCGAGGGAGACCCAGTACTTC. Residues: CATSLPRETQYF.